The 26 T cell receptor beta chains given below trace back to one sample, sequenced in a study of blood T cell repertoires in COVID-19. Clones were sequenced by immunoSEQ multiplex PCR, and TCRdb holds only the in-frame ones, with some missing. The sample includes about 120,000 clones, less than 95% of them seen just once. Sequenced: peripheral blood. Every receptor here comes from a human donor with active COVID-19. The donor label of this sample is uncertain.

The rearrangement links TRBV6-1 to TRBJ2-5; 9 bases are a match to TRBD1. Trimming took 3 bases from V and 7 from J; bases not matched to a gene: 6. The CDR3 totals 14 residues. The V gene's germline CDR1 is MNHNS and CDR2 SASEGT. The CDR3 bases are TGTGCCAGCAGTGAGACAGGGGGGATAGTGACCCAGTACTTC. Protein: CASSETGGIVTQYF.

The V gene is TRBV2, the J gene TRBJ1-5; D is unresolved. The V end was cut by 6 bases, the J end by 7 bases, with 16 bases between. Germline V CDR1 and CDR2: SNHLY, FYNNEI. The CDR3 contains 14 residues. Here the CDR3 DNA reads TGTGCCAGCAGGGGCCCATTGGTAAACCAGCCCCAGCATTTT. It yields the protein CASRGPLVNQPQHF.

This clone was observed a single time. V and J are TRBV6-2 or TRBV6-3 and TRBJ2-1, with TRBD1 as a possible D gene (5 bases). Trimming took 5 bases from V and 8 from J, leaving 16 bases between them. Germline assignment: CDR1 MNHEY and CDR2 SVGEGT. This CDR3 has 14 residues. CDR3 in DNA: TGTGCCAGCAGTAAGAGGACAATTTTGGATGAGCAGTTCTTC. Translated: CASSKRTILDEQFF.

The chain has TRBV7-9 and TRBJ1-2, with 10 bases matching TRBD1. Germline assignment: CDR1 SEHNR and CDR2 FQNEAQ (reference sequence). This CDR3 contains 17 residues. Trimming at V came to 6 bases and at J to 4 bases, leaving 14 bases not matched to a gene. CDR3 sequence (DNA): TGTGCCAGCAGTCCCTTAGACTTGACAGGGGGCGGCTATGGCTACACCTTC. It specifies CASSPLDLTGGGYGYTF.

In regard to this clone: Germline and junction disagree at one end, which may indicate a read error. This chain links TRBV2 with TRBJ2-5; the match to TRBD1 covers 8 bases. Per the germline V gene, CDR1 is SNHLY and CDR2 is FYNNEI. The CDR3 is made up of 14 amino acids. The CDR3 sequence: CASSEDRGTETQYF. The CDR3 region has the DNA TGTGCCAGCAGCGAAGACAGGGGAACAGAGACCCAGTACTTC. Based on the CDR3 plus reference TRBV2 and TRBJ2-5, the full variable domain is EPEVTQTPSHQVTQMGQEVILRCVPISNHLYFYWYRQILGQKVEFLVSFYNNEISEKSEIFDDQFSVERPDGSNFTLKIRSTKLEDSAMYFCASSEDRGTETQYFGPGTRLLVL.

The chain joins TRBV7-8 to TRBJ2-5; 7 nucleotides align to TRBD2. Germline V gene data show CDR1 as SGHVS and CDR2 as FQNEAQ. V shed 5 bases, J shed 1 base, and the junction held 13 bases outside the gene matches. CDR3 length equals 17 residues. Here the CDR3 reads CASSQVGASGSQETQYF. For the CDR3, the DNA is TGTGCCAGCAGCCAAGTCGGGGCTAGCGGCTCCCAAGAGACCCAGTACTTC. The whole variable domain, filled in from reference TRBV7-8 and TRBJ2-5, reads GAGVSQSPRYKVAKRGQDVALRCDPISGHVSLFWYQQALGQGPEFLTYFQNEAQLDKSGLPSDRFFAERPEGSVSTLKIQRTQQEDSAVYLCASSQVGASGSQETQYFGPGTRLLVL.

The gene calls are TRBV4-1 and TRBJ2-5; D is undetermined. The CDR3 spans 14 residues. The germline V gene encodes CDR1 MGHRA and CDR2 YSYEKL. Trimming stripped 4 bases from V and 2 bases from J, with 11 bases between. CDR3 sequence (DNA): TGCGCCAGCAGCCTTGCAGGTGATCAAGAGACCCAGTACTTC. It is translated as CASSLAGDQETQYF.

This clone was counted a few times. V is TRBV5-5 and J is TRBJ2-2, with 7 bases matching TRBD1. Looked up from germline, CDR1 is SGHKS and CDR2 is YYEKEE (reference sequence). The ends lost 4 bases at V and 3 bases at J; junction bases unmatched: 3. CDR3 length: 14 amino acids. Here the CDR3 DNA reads TGTGCCAGCAGCATCGGACAGGACACCGGGGAGCTGTTTTTT. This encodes CASSIGQDTGELFF.

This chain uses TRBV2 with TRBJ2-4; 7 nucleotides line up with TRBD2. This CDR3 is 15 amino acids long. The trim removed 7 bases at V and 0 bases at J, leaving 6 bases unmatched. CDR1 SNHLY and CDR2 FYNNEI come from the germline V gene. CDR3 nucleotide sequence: TGTGCCAGCAAGGGGAGCGGGGAAGCCAAAAACATTCAGTACTTC. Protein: CASKGSGEAKNIQYF.

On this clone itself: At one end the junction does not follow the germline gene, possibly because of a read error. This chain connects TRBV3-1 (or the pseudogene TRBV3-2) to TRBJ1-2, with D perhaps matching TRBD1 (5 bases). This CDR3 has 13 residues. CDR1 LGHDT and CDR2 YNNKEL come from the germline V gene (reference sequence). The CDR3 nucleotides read TGTGCCAGCAGCCACTTGATGTCGACAGTTTCCCCCTTC. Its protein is CASSHLMSTVSPF.

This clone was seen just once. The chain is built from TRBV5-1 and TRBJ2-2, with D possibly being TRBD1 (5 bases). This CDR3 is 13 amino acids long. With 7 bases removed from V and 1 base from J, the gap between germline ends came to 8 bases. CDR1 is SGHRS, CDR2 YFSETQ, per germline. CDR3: CASQGMNTGELFF. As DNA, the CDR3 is TGCGCCAGCCAGGGCATGAACACCGGGGAGCTGTTTTTT. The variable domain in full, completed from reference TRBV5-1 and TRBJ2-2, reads KAGVTQTPRYLIKTRGQQVTLSCSPISGHRSVSWYQQTPGQGLQFLFEYFSETQRNKGNFPGRFSGRQFSNSRSEMNVSTLELGDSALYLCASQGMNTGELFFGEGSRLTVL.

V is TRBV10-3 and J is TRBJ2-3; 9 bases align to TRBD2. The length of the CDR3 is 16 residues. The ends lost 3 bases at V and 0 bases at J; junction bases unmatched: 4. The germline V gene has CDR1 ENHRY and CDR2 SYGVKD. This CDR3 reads CAISEALAGSTDTQYF. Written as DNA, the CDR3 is TGTGCCATCAGTGAAGCTCTAGCGGGGAGCACAGATACGCAGTATTTT.

The CDR3 here is CSASFATSNTF. The CDR3 nucleotides are TGCAGTGCTAGCTTCGCGACTTCAAACACCTTC. The chain links TRBV20-1 to TRBJ1-2; D unclear. V shed 3 bases and J shed 12 bases, with 14 bases lying between them. The CDR3 spans 11 residues. CDR1 and CDR2 from the germline V gene are DFQATT and SNEGSKA (reference sequence).

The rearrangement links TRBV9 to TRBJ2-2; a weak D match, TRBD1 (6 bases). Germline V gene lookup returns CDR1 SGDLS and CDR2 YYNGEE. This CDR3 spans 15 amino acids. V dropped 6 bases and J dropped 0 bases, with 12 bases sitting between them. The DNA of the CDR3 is TGTGCCAGCACCCAACAGGGCGCGAACACCGGGGAGCTGTTTTTT. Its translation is CASTQQGANTGELFF.

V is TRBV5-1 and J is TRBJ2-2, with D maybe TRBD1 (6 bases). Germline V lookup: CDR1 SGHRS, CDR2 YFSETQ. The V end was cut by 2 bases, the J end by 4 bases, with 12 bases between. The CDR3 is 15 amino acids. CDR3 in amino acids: CASSLSNRATGELFF. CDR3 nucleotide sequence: TGCGCCAGCAGCTTATCAAACAGGGCCACCGGGGAGCTGTTTTTT.

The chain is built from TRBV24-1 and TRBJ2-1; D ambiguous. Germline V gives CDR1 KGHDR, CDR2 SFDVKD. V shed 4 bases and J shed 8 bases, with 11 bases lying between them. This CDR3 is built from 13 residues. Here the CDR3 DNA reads TGTGCCACCAGTGACCCTAACGATCATGAGCAGTTCTTC. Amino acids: CATSDPNDHEQFF.

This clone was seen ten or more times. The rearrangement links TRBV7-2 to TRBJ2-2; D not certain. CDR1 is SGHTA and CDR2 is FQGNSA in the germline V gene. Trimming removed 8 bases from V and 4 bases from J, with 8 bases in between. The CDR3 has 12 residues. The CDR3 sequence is CASRTGTGELFF. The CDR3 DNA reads TGTGCCAGCCGTACGGGCACCGGGGAGCTGTTTTTT. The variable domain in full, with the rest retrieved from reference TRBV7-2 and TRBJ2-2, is GAGVSQSPSNKVTEKGKDVELRCDPISGHTALYWYRQSLGQGLEFLIYFQGNSAPDKSGLPSDRFSAERTGGSVSTLTIQRTQQEDSAVYLCASRTGTGELFFGEGSRLTVL.

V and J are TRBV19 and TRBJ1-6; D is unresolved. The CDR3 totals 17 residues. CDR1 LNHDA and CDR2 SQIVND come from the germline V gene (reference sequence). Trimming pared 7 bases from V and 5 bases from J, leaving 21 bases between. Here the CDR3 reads CASNPGVGFGDNSPLHF. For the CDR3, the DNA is TGTGCCAGTAACCCGGGTGTCGGTTTTGGCGATAATTCACCCCTCCACTTT.

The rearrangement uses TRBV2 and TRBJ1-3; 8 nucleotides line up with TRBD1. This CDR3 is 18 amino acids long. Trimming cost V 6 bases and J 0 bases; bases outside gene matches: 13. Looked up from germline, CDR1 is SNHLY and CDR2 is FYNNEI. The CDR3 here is CASSRTQDRVSSGNTIYF. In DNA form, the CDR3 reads TGTGCCAGCAGCCGCACCCAGGACAGGGTGAGCTCTGGAAACACCATATATTTT.

The CDR3: CASSYRTSGGYEQYF. The CDR3 nucleotides are TGTGCCAGCAGCTATAGGACTAGCGGGGGCTACGAGCAGTACTTC. This sequence joins TRBV5-8 and TRBJ2-7; 13 nucleotides agree with TRBD2. The germline V gene has CDR1 SGHTS and CDR2 YDEGEE. Unmatched junction bases numbered 3, after V lost 3 bases and J lost 3 bases. The length of the CDR3 is 15 residues.

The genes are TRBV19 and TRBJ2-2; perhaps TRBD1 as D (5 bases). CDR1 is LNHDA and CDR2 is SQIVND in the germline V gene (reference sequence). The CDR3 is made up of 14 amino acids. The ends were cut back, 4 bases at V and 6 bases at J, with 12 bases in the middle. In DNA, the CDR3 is TGTGCCAGTAGTAGGGGCGGAAGGTCCGGGGAGCTGTTTTTT. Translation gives CASSRGGRSGELFF.

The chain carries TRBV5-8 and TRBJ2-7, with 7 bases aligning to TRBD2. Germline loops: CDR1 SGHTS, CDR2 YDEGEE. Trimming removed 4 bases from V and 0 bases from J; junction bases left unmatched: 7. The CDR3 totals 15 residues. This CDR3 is CASSGGGGFSYEQYF. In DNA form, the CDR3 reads TGTGCCAGCAGCGGCGGCGGGGGTTTCTCCTACGAGCAGTACTTC.

The CDR3 reads CASRGVGSYNSPLHF. In nucleotides, the CDR3 is TGCGCCAGCCGGGGGGTCGGGTCCTATAATTCACCCCTCCACTTT. The chain links TRBV5-1 to TRBJ1-6; D is possibly TRBD1 (5 bases). This CDR3 region has 15 residues. Per the germline V gene, CDR1 is SGHRS and CDR2 is YFSETQ. V was shortened by 7 bases and J by 1 base, with 12 bases between the two germline ends.

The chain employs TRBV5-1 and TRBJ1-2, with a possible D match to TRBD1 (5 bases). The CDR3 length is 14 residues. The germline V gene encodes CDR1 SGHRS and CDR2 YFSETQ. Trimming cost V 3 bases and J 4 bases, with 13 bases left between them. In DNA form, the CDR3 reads TGCGCCAGCAGCTCACATCAGGGTCTCTATGGCTACACCTTC. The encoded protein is CASSSHQGLYGYTF.

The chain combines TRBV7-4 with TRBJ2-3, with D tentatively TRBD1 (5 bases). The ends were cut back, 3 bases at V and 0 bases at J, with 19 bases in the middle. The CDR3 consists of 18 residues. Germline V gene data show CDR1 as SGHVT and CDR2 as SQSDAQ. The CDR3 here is CASSFHGGDSPSTDTQYF. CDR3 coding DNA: TGTGCCAGCAGCTTTCACGGTGGAGACAGTCCTAGCACAGATACGCAGTATTTT.

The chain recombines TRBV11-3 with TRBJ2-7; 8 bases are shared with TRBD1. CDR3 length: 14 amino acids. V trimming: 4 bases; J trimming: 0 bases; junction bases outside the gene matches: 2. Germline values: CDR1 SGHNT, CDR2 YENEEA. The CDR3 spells CASSSDRVSYEQYF. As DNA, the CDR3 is TGTGCCAGCAGCTCGGACAGGGTCTCCTACGAGCAGTACTTC.